A single sample gave rise to the 15 T cell receptor beta chains below, sequenced in a study of shared clonotypes between healthy human individuals. Only in-frame clones appear in the TCRdb table, and some are missing; sequencing was by immunoSEQ multiplex PCR. The table has nearly 1 million clones, 76% seen once. The source material was memory CD4+ T cells sorted from blood. Regarding subset: CD45RA-negative fraction. All receptors come from a man in his late teens or twenties in good health.

V and J are TRBV5-1 and TRBJ2-7; 14 bases are a match to TRBD2. Per germline, CDR1 SGHRS and CDR2 YFSETQ. CDR3 size: 18 residues. Germline trimming cut 4 bases from V and 3 bases from J; bases unmatched to any gene: 12. The CDR3 DNA sequence: TGCGCCAGCAGCACCGCAGGGACTAGCGGGGGCCGACGCTACGAGCAGTACTTC. Translated: CASSTAGTSGGRRYEQYF.

This clone occurred once. Sequence at one end of the junction differs from germline and may be a read error. CDR3 amino acids: CASSLGRPLGDTQYF. DNA of the CDR3: TGTGCTAGCAGCTTAGGTCGCCCCCTGGGTGATACGCAGTATTTT. V gene TRBV7-7 combines with J gene TRBJ2-3; D remains ambiguous. Looked up from germline, CDR1 is SSHAT and CDR2 is FNYEAQ (reference sequence). This CDR3 region has 15 residues.

The chain is built from TRBV6-4 and TRBJ2-3; D remains ambiguous. The CDR3 length is 15 residues. Germline assignment: CDR1 MRHNA and CDR2 SNTAGT. The germline V and J ends were trimmed by 6 bases and 1 base, with 14 bases remaining between them. CDR3 residues: CASRKISRRTDTQYF. CDR3 nucleotides: TGTGCCAGCAGGAAAATTAGCAGACGCACAGATACGCAGTATTTT.

The chain carries TRBV28 and TRBJ2-2; no clear D. Looked up from germline, CDR1 is MDHEN and CDR2 is SYDVKM. The CDR3 loop spans 14 amino acids. The germline V and J ends were trimmed by 2 bases and 7 bases, with 11 bases remaining between them. The CDR3 DNA sequence: TGTGCCAGCAGTTTAGGTGGCGCCGGCGGGGAGCTGTTTTTT. As protein: CASSLGGAGGELFF.

CDR3 sequence (DNA): TGTGCCAGTATCGGGGACAGGGGGCGCAGAGGGGAGCTGTTTTTT. Protein sequence: CASIGDRGRRGELFF. The genes are TRBV19 and TRBJ2-2; 12 bases match TRBD1. Trimming at V came to 7 bases and at J to 8 bases, leaving 8 bases not matched to a gene. Germline V CDR1 and CDR2: LNHDA, SQIVND (reference sequence). This CDR3 has 15 amino acids.

This chain joins TRBV2 and TRBJ2-1; TRBD1 matches at 7 bases. CDR3 length: 14 residues. The ends lost 6 bases at V and 7 bases at J; junction bases unmatched: 9. The germline gives CDR1 SNHLY, CDR2 FYNNEI. Here the CDR3 DNA reads TGTGCCAGCAGCGAGAGACAGGGTAATAATGAGCAGTTCTTC. Amino acids: CASSERQGNNEQFF.

This chain uses TRBV6-1 with TRBJ1-2, with 7 bases fitting TRBD1. This CDR3 has 14 residues. Looked up from germline, CDR1 is MNHNS and CDR2 is SASEGT. Losses at the gene ends were 6 bases for V and 0 bases for J; bases not matched to a gene: 4. CDR3 in amino acids: CASRVGTANYGYTF. CDR3 in DNA: TGTGCCAGCAGGGTCGGGACAGCTAACTATGGCTACACCTTC.

J is TRBJ2-7 and V is TRBV6-5, with D perhaps assigned TRBD1 or TRBD2 (5 bases each). Between the trimmed V and J ends, which lost 4 bases and 0 bases, there was a span of 13 bases. Germline V lookup: CDR1 MNHEY, CDR2 SVGAGI. This CDR3 spans 15 amino acids. The DNA for the CDR3 is TGTGCCAGCAGTTCTCCGGGACGGAGCTCCTACGAGCAGTACTTC. Translation: CASSSPGRSSYEQYF.

This chain links TRBV4-1 with TRBJ2-7; TRBD2 matches 13 bases. Germline CDR1 reads MGHRA; CDR2 reads YSYEKL. The CDR3 has 15 residues. J lost 3 bases, V lost 3 bases, and 2 bases had no gene match. CDR3 coding DNA: TGCGCCAGCAGCCAGGGGACTAGCGGGGTCTACGAGCAGTACTTC. It is translated as CASSQGTSGVYEQYF.

V usage is TRBV28 and J usage is TRBJ1-1; D might be TRBD1 (6 bases). V shed 6 bases and J shed 1 base, with 15 bases lying between them. The CDR3 is 15 residues long. Germline V lookup: CDR1 MDHEN, CDR2 SYDVKM. CDR3 sequence: CASRNLMTGNTEAFF. The CDR3 region has the DNA TGTGCCAGCAGGAATTTGATGACAGGGAACACTGAAGCTTTCTTT.

The chain couples TRBV11-3 to TRBJ2-7, with D perhaps TRBD2 (6 bases). The ends were cut back, 3 bases at V and 5 bases at J, with 11 bases in the middle. Germline values: CDR1 SGHNT, CDR2 YENEEA. This CDR3 region has 13 residues. This chain's CDR3 is CASSFQEGHEQYF. CDR3 DNA: TGTGCCAGCAGCTTCCAGGAGGGTCACGAGCAGTACTTC. The variable domain in full, with the rest retrieved from reference TRBV11-3 and TRBJ2-7, is EAGVVQSPRYKIIEKKQPVAFWCNPISGHNTLYWYLQNLGQGPELLIRYENEEAVDDSQLPKDRFSAERLKGVDSTLKIQPAELGDSAVYLCASSFQEGHEQYFGPGTRLTVT.

This chain connects TRBV20-1 to TRBJ1-2, with D hard to call. CDR3 length: 11 residues. Germline V CDR1 and CDR2: DFQATT, SNEGSKA (reference sequence). Trimming took off 3 bases at V and 6 bases at J, with 8 bases between the two ends. The CDR3 spells CSASVGNGYTF. In DNA form, the CDR3 reads TGCAGTGCTAGTGTGGGGAATGGCTACACCTTC.

The V gene is TRBV7-8, the J gene TRBJ2-7, with 12 bases matching TRBD2. CDR3 length equals 16 residues. CDR1 and CDR2 (germline): SGHVS, FQNEAQ. J was trimmed by 6 bases and V by 1 base; bases with no gene match: 7. The CDR3 coding sequence is TGTGCCAGCAGCTTAGAACTAGCGGGGGGTTATCGCGAGCAGTACTTC. Protein: CASSLELAGGYREQYF.

This chain links TRBV7-2 with TRBJ2-7, with 7 nucleotides matching TRBD1. With V trimmed by 5 bases and J by 3 bases, 13 bases remained unmatched. Per the germline V gene, CDR1 is SGHTA and CDR2 is FQGNSA. There are 16 residues in the CDR3. CDR3 coding DNA: TGTGCCAGCAGCCCGATAACCGGGACAGCGAGCTACGAGCAGTACTTC. Amino acids: CASSPITGTASYEQYF.

This clone turned up a few times. Other DNA sequences in this sample translate to the same CDR3. The rearrangement joins TRBV4-1 to TRBJ1-1, with 9 bases identical to TRBD1. V shed 4 bases, J shed 3 bases, and the junction held 6 bases outside the gene matches. The CDR3 has 15 amino acids. CDR1 is MGHRA, CDR2 YSYEKL, per germline. CDR3 bases: TGCGCCAGCAGCCGAGGACAGGGGCGCGACACTGAAGCTTTCTTT. Its protein product is CASSRGQGRDTEAFF.